This T cell receptor (beta chain) was observed in a study of T cells in Graves' hyperthyroidism and ophthalmopathy. The CDR3 covers 15 residues. Germline V gives CDR1 MNHNS, CDR2 SASEGT. V lost 6 bases, J lost 2 bases, and 16 bases lay in between. Fresh peripheral blood, under 11 ml, yielded the PBMCs. Template material for amplifying TCR beta CDR3 regions consisted of RNA transcripts. TCR CDR3 underwent first-round RT-PCR with the HTBI primer set. MiXCR was run by TCRdb on the multiplex PCR reads, yielding one entry per CDR3 protein. The repertoire consists of 550,000 to 700,000 distinct CDR3 sequences, with approximately 14% occurring once and the leading ten covering 4.3%.

This chain joins TRBV6-1 and TRBJ1-1; D is possibly TRBD1 (5 bases). Sequencing was done on a sample of blood. This clonotype was sampled from a woman aged 35 to 49 with Graves' ophthalmopathy. As DNA, the CDR3 is TGTGCCAGCAGCCCCCCGACAGTGTTTAACACTGAAGCTTTCTTT. The encoded protein is CASSPPTVFNTEAFF.